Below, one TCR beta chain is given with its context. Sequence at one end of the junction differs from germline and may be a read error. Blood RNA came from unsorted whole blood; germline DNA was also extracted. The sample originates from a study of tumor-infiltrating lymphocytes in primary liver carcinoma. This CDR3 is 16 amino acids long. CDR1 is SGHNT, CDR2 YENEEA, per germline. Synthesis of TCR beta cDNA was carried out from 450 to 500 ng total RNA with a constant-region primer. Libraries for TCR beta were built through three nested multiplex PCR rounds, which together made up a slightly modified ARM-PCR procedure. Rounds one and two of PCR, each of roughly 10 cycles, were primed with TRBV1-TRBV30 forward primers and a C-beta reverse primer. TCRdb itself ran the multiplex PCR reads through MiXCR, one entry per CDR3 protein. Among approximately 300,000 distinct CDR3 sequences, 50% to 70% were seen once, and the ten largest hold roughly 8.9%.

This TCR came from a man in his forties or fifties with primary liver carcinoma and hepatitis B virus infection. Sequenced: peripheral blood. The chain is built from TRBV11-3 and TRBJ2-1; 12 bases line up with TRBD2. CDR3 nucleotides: TGTGCCAGCAGCATGGTGGCTAGCGGGAGGGGAAATGGGCAGTTCTTC. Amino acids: CASSMVASGRGNGQFF.